The table lists the clone carrying this T cell receptor beta chain with a count of one. In the authors' methods: Amplified reference gene primers provided the basis for estimating nucleated cell counts. TCRdb keeps only in-frame clones here, not all; method: immunoSEQ multiplex PCR. V, J and clone size were drawn from that table, and D and trimming were deduced from the DNA. The sample yields some 87,000 clones, roughly 80% seen once. This specimen belongs to a study of blood T cell repertoires in COVID-19. Looking at the study overall: COVID-19 samples collected from the United States, Italy and Spain covered acute and convalescent phases. PBMCs, B-cell-depleted T cells, or T cells were the source of the cDNA or gDNA that made up the material.

The CDR3 totals 15 residues. With 6 bases clipped from V and 7 bases from J, the junction kept 11 bases outside the gene matches. CDR1 and CDR2 from the germline V gene are MNHEY and SVGEGT. This chain joins TRBV6-2 or TRBV6-3 and TRBJ1-5; 8 nucleotides line up with TRBD1. This sequence originates from a man older than 75 with active or convalescent COVID-19. The sequenced sample consisted of peripheral blood. CDR3 DNA sequence: TGTGCCAGCAGCTCGGACAGGGTGGATCACCAGCCCCAGCATTTT. It translates to CASSSDRVDHQPQHF.